Listed here are 20 T cell receptor beta chains from one sample, sequenced in a study of T cell responses to AZD1222 COVID-19 vaccine. Profiling relied on immunoSEQ multiplex PCR, and the TCRdb table lists in-frame clones only, not all of them. The data show about 81,000 clones, less than 95% seen once. The input for sequencing was peripheral blood, taken 28 days after the second AZD1222 dose. These receptors originate from an adult who received the AZD1222 COVID-19 vaccine.

V and J are TRBV5-1 and TRBJ1-6; 7 nucleotides line up with TRBD1. The germline gives CDR1 SGHRS, CDR2 YFSETQ. V was pared by 4 bases and J by 7 bases, with 8 bases of the junction left unmatched. The CDR3 runs to 15 residues. CDR3 nucleotide sequence: TGCGCCAGCAGCGACGGCGGGACAGTCAATTCACCCCTCCACTTT. It translates to CASSDGGTVNSPLHF.

J is TRBJ2-7 and V is TRBV4-2; 7 bases align to TRBD2. With 1 base clipped from V and 0 bases from J, the junction kept 3 bases outside the gene matches. In germline, CDR1 is LGHNA, CDR2 YNFKEQ. The CDR3 runs to 15 residues. CDR3 region: CASSQGGGSSYEQYF. Here the CDR3 DNA reads TGTGCCAGCAGCCAAGGGGGCGGGAGCTCCTACGAGCAGTACTTC.

V usage is TRBV2 and J usage is TRBJ2-3, with D perhaps matching TRBD1 (5 bases). Trimming cost V 6 bases and J 6 bases, with 13 bases left between them. Germline CDR1 SNHLY, CDR2 FYNNEI. The CDR3 is made up of 13 amino acids. CDR3 in DNA: TGTGCCAGCAGCCCGCAGGGAATTGATACGCAGTATTTT. It translates to CASSPQGIDTQYF.

V gene TRBV25-1 combines with J gene TRBJ2-7; no clear D gene. The CDR3 is 12 residues long. Germline CDR1 MGHDK, CDR2 SYGVNS. Trimming shortened V by 2 bases and J by 3 bases, and 5 bases separated the two germline ends. CDR3 protein: CASSEDFYEQYF. CDR3 nucleotide sequence: TGTGCCAGCAGTGAAGATTTCTACGAGCAGTACTTC.

The rearrangement uses TRBV6-5 and TRBJ2-5; TRBD2 is a possible D gene (5 bases). V dropped 6 bases and J dropped 5 bases, with 13 bases sitting between them. The CDR3 extends over 13 amino acids. Germline loops: CDR1 MNHEY, CDR2 SVGAGI. In DNA form, the CDR3 reads TGTGCCAGCAGGGCGACGGGAAGGGAGACCCAGTACTTC. It translates to CASRATGRETQYF.

The V gene is TRBV3-1 (or the pseudogene TRBV3-2), the J gene TRBJ2-3; D is perhaps TRBD2 (6 bases). CDR1 is LGHDT, CDR2 YNNKEL, per germline (reference sequence). V was cut by 0 bases and J by 6 bases, with 19 bases left in between. The CDR3 length is 17 residues. CDR3 region: CASSQDRVGRGVDTQYF. CDR3 nucleotides: TGTGCCAGCAGCCAAGATCGCGTCGGGCGGGGCGTGGATACGCAGTATTTT.

J is TRBJ2-7 and V is TRBV7-8; D is undetermined. Trimming shortened V by 1 base and J by 2 bases, and 6 bases separated the two germline ends. The CDR3 extends over 13 amino acids. Germline-derived CDR1 and CDR2 are SGHVS and FQNEAQ. CDR3 nucleotide sequence: TGTGCCAGCAGCTTAGACACCGCCTACGAGCAGTACTTC. Translated, it gives CASSLDTAYEQYF.

The chain carries TRBV4-2 and TRBJ2-4, with TRBD2 matching 10 bases. Germline trimming cut 1 base from V and 2 bases from J; bases unmatched to any gene: 8. The length of the CDR3 is 18 residues. CDR1 and CDR2 from the germline V gene are LGHNA and YNFKEQ. CDR3 in DNA: TGTGCCAGCAGCCAAGGAAGAGGTAGCGGGGGGACCAAAAACATTCAGTACTTC. This encodes CASSQGRGSGGTKNIQYF.

On this clone: Other DNA sequences of this sample code for an identical CDR3. This chain joins TRBV28 and TRBJ1-3; D may be TRBD1 (6 bases). Germline values: CDR1 MDHEN, CDR2 SYDVKM. This CDR3 is 15 amino acids long. V lost 6 bases, J lost 1 base, and 13 bases lay in between. DNA for the CDR3: TGTGCCAGCAGCTGGGGGCGGGGATCTGGAAACACCATATATTTT. This translates into CASSWGRGSGNTIYF.

The gene calls are TRBV28 and TRBJ2-3; no firm D call. With 7 bases removed from V and 3 bases from J, the gap between germline ends came to 8 bases. The CDR3 length is 12 residues. Per germline, CDR1 MDHEN and CDR2 SYDVKM. In DNA form, the CDR3 reads TGTGCCAGCATGGAGTGGACAGATACGCAGTATTTT. Translated: CASMEWTDTQYF.

The chain carries TRBV28 and TRBJ2-1; 13 bases line up with TRBD2. CDR1 is MDHEN and CDR2 is SYDVKM in the germline V gene. This CDR3 is built from 17 residues. The V and J ends lost 5 bases and 9 bases, in that order; junction bases with no gene match: 13. This CDR3 reads CASSIGLAGESGVEQFF. The CDR3 DNA reads TGTGCCAGCAGTATAGGACTAGCGGGAGAATCTGGTGTTGAGCAGTTCTTC. The full variable domain, in which reference TRBV28 and TRBJ2-1 provide the parts outside the CDR3, is DVKVTQSSRYLVKRTGEKVFLECVQDMDHENMFWYRQDPGLGLRLIYFSYDVKMKEKGDIPEGYSVSREKKERFSLILESASTNQTSMYLCASSIGLAGESGVEQFFGPGTRLTVL.

This rearrangement joins TRBV28 to TRBJ1-3, with a possible D match to TRBD1 (6 bases). CDR1 and CDR2 (germline): MDHEN, SYDVKM. V was shortened by 11 bases and J by 4 bases, with 18 bases between the two germline ends. The CDR3 contains 14 residues. CDR3 sequence (DNA): TGTGCCGTCGAGGGGGGGGCGGTAGGAAACACCATATATTTT. Encoded protein: CAVEGGAVGNTIYF.

The chain links TRBV29-1 to TRBJ2-1, with D possibly being TRBD1 or TRBD2 (6 bases each). Germline lookup yields CDR1 SQVTM and CDR2 ANQGSEA. V shed 6 bases and J shed 10 bases, with 22 bases lying between them. CDR3 length: 14 amino acids. CDR3 loop: CSVSGDIRPEEQFF. The CDR3 coding sequence is TGCAGCGTCTCGGGGGACATTCGTCCGGAGGAGCAGTTCTTC.

The chain carries TRBV3-1 (or the pseudogene TRBV3-2) and TRBJ2-2; TRBD2 aligns across 8 bases. The CDR3 contains 15 residues. Germline trimming cut 8 bases from V and 4 bases from J; bases unmatched to any gene: 9. CDR1 and CDR2 from the germline V gene are LGHDT and YNNKEL (reference sequence). CDR3 amino acids: CASDASGLGTGELFF. As DNA, the CDR3 is TGTGCCAGCGACGCGTCGGGACTAGGCACCGGGGAGCTGTTTTTT.

The rearrangement joins TRBV30 to TRBJ1-2; 8 bases are a match to TRBD1. The CDR3 consists of 14 residues. V was clipped by 0 bases and J by 5 bases; unmatched bases: 5. The germline gives CDR1 GTSNPN, CDR2 SVGIG (reference sequence). Here the CDR3 DNA reads TGTGCCTGGAGTGTACGTGACAGGGGATATGGCTACACCTTC. This sequence encodes CAWSVRDRGYGYTF.

J is TRBJ2-2 and V is TRBV18; D not certain. Germline assignment: CDR1 KGHSH and CDR2 LQKENI. Trimming removed 0 bases from V and 5 bases from J, with 13 bases in between. The CDR3 covers 16 residues. CDR3 in DNA: TGTGCCAGCTCACCACCAGGGTCGTTGGGGACCGGGGAGCTGTTTTTT. Its translation: CASSPPGSLGTGELFF.

The DNA of the CDR3 is TGTGCCAGCACCAGACAGGGAATTTCGGACATTCAGTACTTC. It specifies CASTRQGISDIQYF. The rearrangement uses TRBV27 and TRBJ2-4; 7 nucleotides agree with TRBD1. J lost 8 bases, V lost 7 bases, and 11 bases had no gene match. The CDR3 contains 14 residues. Germline V gene sequence: CDR1 MNHEY, CDR2 SMNVEV (reference sequence).

The chain employs TRBV21-1 and TRBJ1-2; whether TRBD1, the table's D call, matches the DNA was not checked. TRBV21-1 is classified as a pseudogene. The CDR3 consists of 14 residues. Written as DNA, the CDR3 is TGTGCCAGCAGCACCCTAGGGACAGACTATGGCTACACCTTC. This sequence encodes CASSTLGTDYGYTF.

The J gene is TRBJ2-5, the V gene TRBV5-1; D is unresolved. With 5 bases removed from V and 1 base from J, the gap between germline ends came to 9 bases. The germline V gene encodes CDR1 SGHRS and CDR2 YFSETQ. The CDR3 is 13 residues long. This CDR3 is CASRDGIQETQYF. The CDR3 nucleotides are TGCGCCAGCAGGGACGGAATCCAAGAGACCCAGTACTTC.

The chain links TRBV6-6 to TRBJ2-1; D call uncertain. Germline CDR1 and CDR2: MNHNY and SVGAGI (reference sequence). Trimming removed 4 bases from V and 7 bases from J, with 8 bases in between. The CDR3 sequence is 12 residues long. The CDR3 loop is CASSSGGNEQFF. DNA of the CDR3: TGTGCCAGCAGTTCGGGTGGGAATGAGCAGTTCTTC.